The 15 T cell receptor beta chains listed next were all sequenced from one sample in a study of blood T cell repertoires in COVID-19. Produced via immunoSEQ multiplex PCR; TCRdb's table is partial and in-frame only. Of roughly 140,000 clones listed, 84% are singletons. Sequenced input: peripheral blood. These receptors originate from a man aged 55 to 69 with active or convalescent COVID-19.

The V call is TRBV12-3 or TRBV12-4, the J call TRBJ1-5; weak D call: TRBD1 (6 bases). The ends were cut back, 5 bases at V and 6 bases at J, with 11 bases in the middle. This CDR3 is 13 amino acids long. CDR3 region: CASSQGLGQPQHF. CDR3 bases: TGTGCCAGCAGTCAGGGGTTGGGTCAGCCCCAGCATTTT.

The chain is built from TRBV13 and TRBJ1-5, with 9 bases identical to TRBD1. From germline, CDR1 is PRHDT and CDR2 FYEKMQ (reference sequence). The CDR3 covers 15 residues. V was pared by 6 bases and J by 2 bases, with 5 bases of the junction left unmatched. Here the CDR3 reads CASSPDRGRNQPQHF. CDR3 sequence (DNA): TGTGCCAGCAGTCCGGACAGGGGCCGCAATCAGCCCCAGCATTTT.

The chain has TRBV7-8 and TRBJ1-5; 9 bases align to TRBD1. Trimming removed 1 base from V and 7 bases from J; junction bases left unmatched: 2. Germline CDR1 SGHVS, CDR2 FQNEAQ. The CDR3 sequence is 14 residues long. CDR3 in amino acids: CASSLGGQGQPQHF. In nucleotides, the CDR3 is TGTGCCAGCAGCTTAGGGGGACAGGGCCAGCCCCAGCATTTT.

The CDR3 nucleotides are TGTGCCAGCAGTCCGTCCCGTAGGGGCACTGAAGCTTTCTTT. This codes for CASSPSRRGTEAFF. The chain recombines TRBV27 with TRBJ1-1; tentative D call: TRBD1 (5 bases). The CDR3 loop spans 14 amino acids. Trimming shortened V by 5 bases and J by 4 bases, and 14 bases separated the two germline ends. Looked up from germline, CDR1 is MNHEY and CDR2 is SMNVEV (reference sequence).

This chain connects TRBV12-3 or TRBV12-4 to TRBJ1-2, with 11 positions matching TRBD1. The CDR3 is 13 amino acids. Losses at the gene ends were 6 bases for V and 6 bases for J; bases not matched to a gene: 3. The CDR3 sequence: CASRRTGGHGYTF. CDR3 nucleotides: TGTGCCAGCAGACGGACAGGGGGCCATGGCTACACCTTC.

A few counts support this clone. V gene TRBV7-2 combines with J gene TRBJ1-2, with TRBD1 as a possible D gene (6 bases). Germline-derived CDR1 and CDR2 are SGHTA and FQGNSA. V dropped 5 bases and J dropped 4 bases, with 20 bases sitting between them. The CDR3 loop spans 16 amino acids. CDR3 region: CASSPDSRFPRYGYTF. DNA for the CDR3: TGTGCCAGCAGCCCGGACAGTCGGTTTCCGCGCTATGGCTACACCTTC.

The chain combines TRBV19 with TRBJ1-1; 7 bases map to TRBD1. CDR3 size: 13 residues. The J segment lost 0 bases and the V segment lost 8 bases, leaving 3 bases of the junction unmatched. CDR1 LNHDA and CDR2 SQIVND come from the germline V gene (reference sequence). Here the CDR3 reads CASFTGVNTEAFF. In nucleotides, the CDR3 is TGTGCCAGTTTTACAGGGGTGAACACTGAAGCTTTCTTT.

The chain combines TRBV9 with TRBJ2-1; 7 bases line up with TRBD2. The CDR3 consists of 15 residues. With V trimmed by 4 bases and J by 5 bases, 9 bases remained unmatched. Germline V CDR1 and CDR2: SGDLS, YYNGEE. This CDR3 is CASSPSSGGNNEQFF. The CDR3 DNA sequence: TGTGCCAGCAGCCCCTCCTCCGGGGGGAACAATGAGCAGTTCTTC.

The chain joins TRBV6-1 to TRBJ2-1; the match to TRBD1 covers 9 bases. The CDR3 is made up of 19 amino acids. V lost 0 bases and J lost 3; bases outside the gene matches: 12. Germline-derived CDR1 and CDR2 are MNHNS and SASEGT. CDR3 nucleotides: TGTGCCAGCAGTGAAGCGCTTCGTTCTGGGACAGGGCTCTACAATGAGCAGTTCTTC. It encodes CASSEALRSGTGLYNEQFF.

The chain uses TRBV14 and TRBJ2-1, with a weak D call TRBD1 (5 bases). Trimming cost V 0 bases and J 4 bases, with 10 bases left between them. The germline V gene encodes CDR1 SGHDN and CDR2 FVKESK. This CDR3 has 15 residues. The CDR3 coding sequence is TGTGCCAGCAGCCAAGAACCTCAGGGTTACAATGAGCAGTTCTTC. This sequence encodes CASSQEPQGYNEQFF.

The chain is built from TRBV12-5 and TRBJ1-1, with 7 bases aligning to TRBD1. CDR1 is LGHNT, CDR2 FRNRAP, per germline. Trimming removed 4 bases from V and 4 bases from J; junction bases left unmatched: 6. CDR3 length: 14 residues. Here the CDR3 reads CASGSGTAITEAFF. DNA of the CDR3: TGTGCTAGTGGTTCAGGGACAGCGATCACTGAAGCTTTCTTT.

This clone was counted once. V and J are TRBV11-2 and TRBJ2-1; TRBD2 matches at 7 bases. Germline V gene lookup returns CDR1 SGHAT and CDR2 FQNNGV. The length of the CDR3 is 15 residues. Losses at the gene ends were 1 base for V and 7 bases for J; bases not matched to a gene: 7. CDR3: CASSLVSLAVNEQFF. CDR3 DNA: TGTGCCAGCAGCTTAGTTAGCCTAGCGGTAAATGAGCAGTTCTTC. The complete variable domain, with remaining parts taken from reference TRBV11-2 and TRBJ2-1, reads EAGVAQSPRYKIIEKRQSVAFWCNPISGHATLYWYQQILGQGPKLLIQFQNNGVVDDSQLPKDRFSAERLKGVDSTLKIQPAKLEDSAVYLCASSLVSLAVNEQFFGPGTRLTVL.

The V gene is TRBV21-1, the J gene TRBJ2-7; the D segment call TRBD1 is taken from the table without a DNA check. TRBV21-1 is tagged as a pseudogene. The CDR3 contains 11 residues. CDR3: CASSRTGGQYF. The CDR3 DNA reads as TGTGCCAGCAGCCGGACAGGGGGCCAGTACTTC.

This sequence joins TRBV30 and TRBJ2-2; TRBD2 agrees at 7 bases. CDR3 length: 13 amino acids. Germline V gives CDR1 GTSNPN, CDR2 SVGIG (reference sequence). V shed 7 bases and J 4 bases; nucleotides not matched to a gene: 6. The CDR3 region is CASPGGATGELFF. The CDR3 DNA reads as TGTGCCTCCCCGGGGGGTGCCACCGGGGAGCTGTTTTTT. Filled out from reference TRBV30 and TRBJ2-2, the complete variable domain reads SQTIHQWPATLVQPVGSPLSLECTVEGTSNPNLYWYRQAAGRGLQLLFYSVGIGQISSEVPQNLSASRPQDRQFILSSKKLLLSDSGFYLCASPGGATGELFFGEGSRLTVL.

In its sample, this clone was seen once. The chain joins TRBV3-1 (or the pseudogene TRBV3-2) to TRBJ1-3; no definite D call. The CDR3 has 15 residues. The germline CDR1 and CDR2 sequences are LGHDT and YNNKEL (reference sequence). The V end lost 1 base, the J end lost 0 bases, and 7 bases lay between the germline ends. The CDR3 is CASSQVYSSGNTIYF. DNA of the CDR3: TGTGCCAGCAGCCAAGTGTACAGCTCTGGAAACACCATATATTTT.